What follows describes a single T cell receptor beta chain. This sample was taken from a study of OX40 agonist ivuxolimab in advanced cancers. Overall study context: Patients assigned to dose escalation were diagnosed with hepatocellular carcinoma, melanoma, renal cell or head and neck cancer.

Method: immunoSEQ multiplex PCR; TCRdb's copy keeps in-frame clones and lacks some. Of about 80,000 clones in the sample, 90% to 95% were seen once. The sequence derives from an adult with an advanced solid tumor such as melanoma, head and neck, liver or kidney cancer. Sequenced here: CD4+ or CD8+ T cells sorted from blood, sampled in a trial of the OX40 agonist ivuxolimab.

The CDR3 is CASSLLGLAGGGEQFF. In DNA, the CDR3 is TGTGCCAGCAGCTTACTGGGACTAGCGGGAGGGGGTGAGCAGTTCTTC. The rearrangement links TRBV28 to TRBJ2-1, with 16 bases matching TRBD2. The CDR3 totals 16 residues. Germline CDR1 is MDHEN and CDR2 is SYDVKM. V dropped 6 bases and J dropped 9; count of bases not matched to a gene: 8.